The next 15 T cell receptor beta chains were all read from a single sample in a study of long-term antiretroviral therapy in people with HIV. Version v3.0 of the immunoSEQ assay was performed at survey level. Repertoires were generated with immunoSEQ multiplex PCR, while TCRdb's copy carries only in-frame clones and drops some. Of approximately 5,000 clones listed, around 80% are singletons. The sample consisted of unsorted PBMCs, taken 1.8 years before starting antiretroviral therapy. The receptors stem from a man aged 35 to 55 with HIV.

V and J are TRBV6-1 and TRBJ1-4; no clear D. Trimming took off 3 bases at V and 0 bases at J, with 20 bases between the two ends. This CDR3 is 19 amino acids long. Per germline, CDR1 MNHNS and CDR2 SASEGT. The chain's CDR3 is CASSDEALNRYATNEKLFF. The DNA of the CDR3 is TGTGCCAGCAGTGACGAAGCTTTGAACCGGTATGCAACTAATGAAAAACTGTTTTTT.

The chain joins TRBV7-3 to TRBJ2-7; D remains unclear. The length of the CDR3 is 13 residues. V lost 5 bases and J lost 5, with 13 bases in between. CDR1 and CDR2 (germline): SGHTA, FQGTGA. CDR3 coding DNA: TGTGCCAGCAGCCCGGGTCCCTTTAACGAGCAGTACTTC. Its protein product is CASSPGPFNEQYF.

The chain carries TRBV4-1 and TRBJ2-1; unclear D gene. This CDR3 has 14 amino acids. CDR1 MGHRA and CDR2 YSYEKL come from the germline V gene. The V end was cut by 7 bases, the J end by 0 bases, with 10 bases between. CDR3 in amino acids: CASMADGSYNEQFF. For the CDR3, the DNA is TGCGCCAGCATGGCGGACGGCTCCTACAATGAGCAGTTCTTC.

The CDR3 sequence is CSVEGGLAGRQETQYF. The CDR3 DNA sequence: TGCAGCGTTGAAGGGGGACTAGCGGGACGCCAAGAGACCCAGTACTTC. The rearrangement uses TRBV29-1 and TRBJ2-5; 13 nucleotides align to TRBD2. CDR3 size: 16 residues. Trimming at V came to 1 base and at J to 1 base, leaving 3 bases not matched to a gene. The germline V gene encodes CDR1 SQVTM and CDR2 ANQGSEA.

This chain connects TRBV7-6 to TRBJ2-3, with D possibly TRBD2 on 6 matching bases. CDR1 SGHVS and CDR2 FNYEAQ come from the germline V gene. Trimming removed 8 bases from V and 1 base from J, with 7 bases in between. CDR3 length: 12 residues. CDR3 protein: CASSSGTDTQYF. CDR3 nucleotides: TGTGCCAGCTCTAGCGGCACAGATACGCAGTATTTT.

This chain joins TRBV5-1 and TRBJ2-1, with D perhaps TRBD1 (7 bases). This CDR3 spans 14 amino acids. Germline V gene sequence: CDR1 SGHRS, CDR2 YFSETQ. Deletions cut 5 bases from V and 3 bases from J, with 12 bases between. CDR3 region: CASSWQGGYNEQFF. The CDR3, as DNA: TGCGCCAGCAGTTGGCAGGGGGGCTACAATGAGCAGTTCTTC.

The chain joins TRBV11-2 to TRBJ2-1, with D possibly being TRBD2 (6 bases). This CDR3 has 16 amino acids. Germline V lookup: CDR1 SGHAT, CDR2 FQNNGV. V lost 0 bases, J lost 0 bases, and 9 bases lay in between. Here the CDR3 DNA reads TGTGCCAGCAGCTTAGAATTAGCGGACTCCTACAATGAGCAGTTCTTC. Translating gives CASSLELADSYNEQFF.

The genes are TRBV6-6 and TRBJ2-1, with D maybe TRBD1 (5 bases). Germline CDR1 and CDR2: MNHNY and SVGAGI (reference sequence). Trimming removed 6 bases from V and 0 bases from J, with 9 bases in between. The CDR3 is 14 residues long. CDR3 sequence (DNA): TGTGCCAGCAGAATAGGGGACTCCTACAATGAGCAGTTCTTC. As protein: CASRIGDSYNEQFF.

The rearrangement links TRBV6-6 to TRBJ2-7, with a tentative D call TRBD2 (6 bases). With 3 bases removed from V and 7 bases from J, the gap between germline ends came to 7 bases. The CDR3 is 11 residues long. Germline loops: CDR1 MNHNY, CDR2 SVGAGI (reference sequence). DNA of the CDR3: TGTGCCAGCAGTTATGCGGGGGAGCAGTACTTC. This codes for CASSYAGEQYF.

The chain uses TRBV4-1 and TRBJ2-7; 7 bases agree with TRBD2. J gave up 3 bases and V 4 bases, and 3 bases lay outside the gene matches. Germline V CDR1 and CDR2: MGHRA, YSYEKL. This CDR3 is built from 13 residues. CDR3 nucleotides: TGCGCCAGCAGCCCCGGGACTATCTACGAGCAGTACTTC. This encodes CASSPGTIYEQYF.

The V call is TRBV27, the J call TRBJ2-7; D is possibly TRBD1 (5 bases). The CDR3 extends over 13 amino acids. Trimming removed 3 bases from V and 3 bases from J, with 9 bases in between. Germline CDR1 reads MNHEY; CDR2 reads SMNVEV (reference sequence). The CDR3 DNA reads as TGTGCCAGCAGTTTCCAGGGAAACTACGAGCAGTACTTC. This sequence encodes CASSFQGNYEQYF.

J is TRBJ2-1 and V is TRBV7-3; TRBD1 aligns across 8 bases. The V gene's germline CDR1 is SGHTA and CDR2 FQGTGA. The V gene end was trimmed by 2 bases and the J gene end by 9 bases; junction bases not matched to a gene: 9. There are 15 residues in the CDR3. The CDR3 bases are TGTGCCAGCAGCTTAGACGGACAGGGTCTTGCTGAGCAGTTCTTC. This translates into CASSLDGQGLAEQFF.

The chain joins TRBV19 to TRBJ2-5, with a possible D match to TRBD1 (5 bases). Germline values: CDR1 LNHDA, CDR2 SQIVND (reference sequence). Trimming shortened V by 6 bases and J by 4 bases, and 9 bases separated the two germline ends. CDR3 length: 12 amino acids. CDR3: CASRGQGETQYF. In DNA, the CDR3 is TGTGCCAGTAGGGGGCAGGGAGAGACCCAGTACTTC.

By frequency in the sample, this clone is large. This rearrangement joins TRBV30 to TRBJ1-1; D is perhaps TRBD1 (5 bases). The CDR3 runs 12 residues. The ends were cut back, 8 bases at V and 0 bases at J, with 10 bases in the middle. The germline CDR1 and CDR2 sequences are GTSNPN and SVGIG (reference sequence). The CDR3 region is CAGPGVNTEAFF. The CDR3, as DNA: TGTGCCGGACCGGGGGTGAACACTGAAGCTTTCTTT.

The chain combines TRBV19 with TRBJ1-1; 10 nucleotides match TRBD1. CDR1 and CDR2 (germline): LNHDA, SQIVND (reference sequence). The CDR3 runs 14 residues. Trimming at V came to 5 bases and at J to 5 bases, leaving 5 bases not matched to a gene. In nucleotides, the CDR3 is TGTGCCAGTAGTGTGACAGGGGGCCCGACTGAAGCTTTCTTT. Translated, it gives CASSVTGGPTEAFF.